The T cell receptor beta chain described here comes from a study of T cell changes during pregnancy in multiple sclerosis. This CDR3 contains 15 residues. The V and J ends lost 5 bases and 4 bases, in that order; junction bases with no gene match: 3. Germline CDR1 and CDR2: MDHEN and SYDVKM. The protocol was immunoSEQ multiplex PCR, while the TCRdb copy is restricted to in-frame clones and leaves out a portion. The repertoire holds approximately 44,000 clones, with about nine tenths as singletons. This clone was detected a few times. This material consisted of CD4+ T cells from peripheral blood mononuclear cells, taken before pregnancy. The TCR comes from a female donor with multiple sclerosis, enrolled in a pregnancy study. The chain employs TRBV28 and TRBJ2-5, with 14 nucleotides matching TRBD2. CDR3 residues: CASSPGLAGVETQYF. As DNA, the CDR3 is TGTGCCAGCAGTCCGGGACTAGCGGGAGTAGAGACCCAGTACTTC.